Below, one T cell receptor (beta chain) is given with its context. Its antigen is unknown. TCR beta libraries were made by quantitative 5'-RACE with molecular barcodes. MiXCR, applied by TCRdb to the 5' RACE reads, yields one record per CDR3 protein. Of about 480,000 distinct CDR3 sequences in the sample, under 20% were seen once. The data were obtained in a study of CD8 T cells in ankylosing spondylitis. Study-wide points: Characteristic of ankylosing spondylitis blood, it appeared, was a TCR beta motif comprising several highly homologous variants.

This CDR3 is built from 14 residues. Trimming stripped 5 bases from V and 5 bases from J, with 15 bases between. CDR1 is SGHTA, CDR2 FQGNSA, per germline. The TCR originated in a male donor with ankylosing spondylitis. The chain uses TRBV7-2 and TRBJ2-5, with a tentative D call TRBD2 (5 bases). Specimen: blood, either unsorted or a sorted T cell fraction (not recorded which). The CDR3 loop reads CASSRTLASETQYF. DNA of the CDR3: TGTGCCAGCAGCCGCACCCTAGCATCCGAGACCCAGTACTTC.